This TCR beta chain was found in a study of T-cell memory formation after mild COVID-19. The CDR3 is 13 amino acids. CDR1 is MNHEY, CDR2 SVGAGI, per germline. V shed 2 bases and J 8 bases; nucleotides not matched to a gene: 5. Sample barcodes and UMIs were carried by the TCR alpha and TCR beta cDNA libraries that 5'RACE generated with constant-segment primers. TCRdb re-called the 5' RACE reads through MiXCR, storing one row per CDR3 protein. The table records about 350,000 distinct CDR3 sequences, 13% to 15% of them present only once. The chain links TRBV6-5 to TRBJ1-2, with TRBD1 identical over 7 bases. This clonotype originated in a man aged 18 to 30 who had mild COVID-19 (a few samples of this study predate the infection). Cell type and time point are not known. The sequenced sample consisted of PBMCs or a T cell subset sorted from them (not recorded which). The chain's CDR3 is CASSYRDRGGYTF. As DNA, the CDR3 is TGTGCCAGCAGTTACAGGGACAGAGGGGGCTACACCTTC.